This T cell receptor beta chain was obtained from a study of T cell changes during pregnancy in multiple sclerosis. The germline V and J ends were trimmed by 4 bases and 3 bases, with 7 bases remaining between them. CDR3 length: 12 amino acids. Germline loops: CDR1 SGHTS, CDR2 YDEGEE. Profiled with immunoSEQ multiplex PCR; TCRdb holds only in-frame clones, not every one. Of around 60,000 clones listed, about 90% are singletons. The source material was CD4+ T cells from peripheral blood mononuclear cells, sampled after pregnancy. The clonotype was recovered from a female donor in good health, enrolled as a control in a pregnancy study. The J gene is TRBJ1-2, the V gene TRBV5-8; D gene uncertain. This chain's CDR3 is CASSLRDYGYTF. In DNA, the CDR3 is TGTGCCAGCAGCCTGAGGGACTATGGCTACACCTTC.